This TCR beta chain is drawn from a study of blood T cell repertoires in COVID-19. At the level of the study: The analysed material was cDNA or gDNA that came from T cells, B-cell-depleted T cells, or PBMCs.

Some clones are missing from TCRdb's copy, which holds only in-frame ones; the method was immunoSEQ multiplex PCR. Among roughly 300,000 clones listed, approximately 83% were seen once. Germline V gene lookup returns CDR1 SQVTM and CDR2 ANQGSEA. The CDR3 consists of 12 residues. Trimming took 5 bases from V and 3 from J; bases not matched to a gene: 3. The clonotype comes from a woman aged 40 to 50 with acute COVID-19. The sample consisted of PBMCs or T cells enriched from blood (not recorded which). The chain employs TRBV29-1 and TRBJ1-2; 7 bases are shared with TRBD1. The CDR3 bases are TGCAGCGTTTATCAGGGGGACTATGGCTACACCTTC. It encodes CSVYQGDYGYTF.